Given below is one T cell receptor beta chain in context. The antigen is undetermined. The data were taken from a study of cytomegalovirus exposure and HLA in healthy donors. Regarding the study as a whole: Altogether, 164 TCR beta chains were recorded as cytomegalovirus-associated.

PCR involved 60 Vbeta and 13 Jbeta primers. Clones were sequenced by immunoSEQ multiplex PCR, and TCRdb holds only the in-frame ones, with some missing. This sample has 150,000 to 200,000 clones, with around 81% found just once. The TCR comes from a man between 18 and 35 years old in good health and CMV-seronegative. The sequenced sample consisted of PBMCs.

The CDR3 protein is CASGLGLADRDGGYTF. CDR3 in DNA: TGTGCTAGTGGTTTGGGTTTGGCAGACAGGGACGGGGGCTACACCTTC. V and J are TRBV12-5 and TRBJ1-2; 7 bases match TRBD1. Germline CDR1 reads LGHNT; CDR2 reads FRNRAP. The J segment lost 8 bases and the V segment lost 1 base, leaving 13 bases of the junction unmatched. This CDR3 has 16 residues.